This T cell receptor beta chain was recorded in a study of blood T cell repertoires in COVID-19 (dated by TCRdb to about 2020). Background for the entire study: Samples from collaborators originated in the United States, Italy and Spain and spanned both the acute and convalescent phases of COVID-19. The dataset comprised deeply sampled blood TCRbeta repertoires from subjects exposed to, actively infected with, or recovered from COVID-19. The samples were drawn from two sources: the first 160 participants of the ongoing ImmuneRACE study, and 1,254 subjects contributed by 6 global collaborators. HLA class I and class II types, where available, came from metadata supplied by the sample provider rather than from assay-based typing. Nearly every sample came with metadata listing a de-identified subject ID, COVID-19 status, age in years and sex. The prospective study material was composed of cDNA or gDNA derived from T cells, B-cell-depleted T cells, or PBMCs. A freely available public database, intended as a resource for researchers studying the immune response to SARS-CoV-2, is where the repertoires were released. Points the paper makes about the study in general: The quantity of clinical and demographic metadata differed by source and by participant and was supplied without curation.

The germline V gene specifies MNHEY as CDR1 and SVGAGI as CDR2. The CDR3, cysteine through phenylalanine, is 15 amino acids long. The sequence is cut down to CDR3 DNA, 45 bases in frame from base 1. V has 6 bases trimmed and J has 4 bases trimmed; junction bases matching no gene number 6. Collaborating institutions collected whole blood in K2EDTA tubes following their own protocols. Collaborator samples were shipped for TCRbeta analysis as frozen whole blood, isolated PBMCs, or DNA extracted from either sample type. To note about this clone: Its antigen is currently not known. No much larger clonotype is one base removed from it; base qualities were not supplied.

TCRbeta CDR3 regions were amplified from genomic DNA by means of the immunoSEQ Assay, a bias-controlled multiplex PCR. The study's processing was this. Nucleated cell counts per sample were estimated from amplification of reference gene primers within the assay. Sequence reads were collapsed and filtered to measure the absolute abundance of every unique TCRbeta CDR3 rearrangement. For each sample, productive Simpson clonality was calculated by taking the square root of Simpson's diversity index across productive rearrangements. TCRdb's version of the immuneACCESS table is confined to in-frame rearrangements and falls short of the full clone set. An unresolved V gene accounts for under half of the shortfall where checked; the remainder is of unknown origin. V and J calls and clone size are copied from that table; D and trimming were computed from the DNA. The table for this sample lists about 140,000 clones; around 84% of them were counted only once. 9.5% to 13% of the sample lies in the top ten.

The clonotype originates from a man in his fifties or sixties with active or convalescent COVID-19. The chain was built from TRBV6-5 and TRBJ1-3; 10 bases in the middle match TRBD1. What was sequenced was peripheral blood. The CDR3 region has the sequence CASRTTGGGGNTIYF. The sequenced DNA: TGTGCCAGCAGGACGACAGGGGGCGGCGGAAACACCATATATTTT.